This record covers a single T cell receptor beta chain. The antigen remains unidentified. This sample is drawn from a study of T cell responses to AZD1222 COVID-19 vaccine. Study findings and constraints: Only six individuals given AZD1222 were seropositive at baseline.

The germline V and J ends were trimmed by 3 bases and 1 base, with 6 bases remaining between them. The CDR3 covers 12 residues. Germline assignment: CDR1 DFQATT and CDR2 SNEGSKA (reference sequence). Here immunoSEQ multiplex PCR was the method, and the copy in TCRdb shows in-frame clones only, minus some. The data show about 86,000 clones, around nine tenths seen once. The TCR was taken from an adult who received the AZD1222 COVID-19 vaccine. V and J are TRBV20-1 and TRBJ1-2; no firm D call. This specimen was peripheral blood, taken 28 days after the second AZD1222 dose. As DNA, the CDR3 is TGCAGTGCTAGTGACCGTAACTATGGCTACACCTTC. It encodes CSASDRNYGYTF.